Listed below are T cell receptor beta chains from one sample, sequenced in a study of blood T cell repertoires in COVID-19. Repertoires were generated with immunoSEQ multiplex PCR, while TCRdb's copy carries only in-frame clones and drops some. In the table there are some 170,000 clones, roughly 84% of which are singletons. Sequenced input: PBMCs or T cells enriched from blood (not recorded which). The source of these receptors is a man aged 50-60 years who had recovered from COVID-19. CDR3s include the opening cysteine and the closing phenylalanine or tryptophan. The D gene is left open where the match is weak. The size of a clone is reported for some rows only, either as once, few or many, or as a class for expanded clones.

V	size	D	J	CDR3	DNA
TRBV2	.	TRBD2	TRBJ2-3	CASSELSGGARDTQYF	TGTGCCAGCAGTGAACTTAGCGGGGGGGCCAGGGATACGCAGTATTTT
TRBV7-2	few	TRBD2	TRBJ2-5	CASSNRLAGGRRETQYF	TGTGCCAGCAGCAATAGACTAGCGGGGGGCCGCCGGGAGACCCAGTACTTC
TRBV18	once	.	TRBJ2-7	CASSPSGGSYEQYF	TGTGCCAGCTCACCTTCCGGGGGCTCCTACGAGCAGTACTTC
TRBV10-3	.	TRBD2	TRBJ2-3	CAISESKRGGGDTQYF	TGTGCCATCAGTGAGTCCAAGCGGGGGGGTGGTGATACGCAGTATTTT
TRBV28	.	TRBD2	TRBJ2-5	CASSFPLLATLAGGEETQYF	TGTGCCAGCAGTTTCCCCCTGCTCGCTACACTAGCGGGGGGGGAAGAGACCCAGTACTTC
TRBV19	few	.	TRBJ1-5	CASSSDRNQPQHF	TGTGCCAGTAGCTCCGACAGAAATCAGCCCCAGCATTTT
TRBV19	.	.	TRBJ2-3	CASSIGTSTDTQYF	TGTGCCAGTAGTATTGGGACTAGCACAGATACGCAGTATTTT
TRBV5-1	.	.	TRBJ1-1	CASSSGSLHMNTEAFF	TGCGCCAGCAGCTCGGGATCTCTACACATGAACACTGAAGCTTTCTTT
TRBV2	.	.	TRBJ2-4	CASGRLAKNIQYF	TGTGCCAGCGGAAGACTAGCCAAAAACATTCAGTACTTC
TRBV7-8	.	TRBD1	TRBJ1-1	CASSSRPQGAAEAFF	TGTGCCAGCAGCTCGAGGCCACAGGGGGCAGCTGAAGCTTTCTTT
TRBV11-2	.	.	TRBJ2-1	CASSKNRGGGEQFF	TGTGCCAGCAGCAAAAACAGGGGGGGTGGTGAGCAGTTCTTC
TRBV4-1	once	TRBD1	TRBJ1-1	CASSRGQGANLNTEAFF	TGCGCCAGCAGCCGTGGACAGGGGGCGAATTTGAACACTGAAGCTTTCTTT
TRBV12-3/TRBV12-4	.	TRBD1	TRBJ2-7	CASSFDRASEQYF	TGTGCCAGCAGTTTCGACAGGGCTTCCGAGCAGTACTTC
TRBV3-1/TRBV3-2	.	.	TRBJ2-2	CASSHQTNTGELFF	TGTGCCAGCAGCCATCAAACGAACACCGGGGAGCTGTTTTTT
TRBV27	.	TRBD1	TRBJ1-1	CASSSGQINTEAFF	TGTGCCAGCAGTTCGGGACAGATCAACACTGAAGCTTTCTTT
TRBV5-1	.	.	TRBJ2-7	CASSLESGASYEQYF	TGCGCCAGCAGCTTGGAATCAGGGGCCTCCTACGAGCAGTACTTC
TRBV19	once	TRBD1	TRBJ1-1	CASRENRGLTEAFF	TGTGCCAGTAGAGAAAACAGGGGGCTCACTGAAGCTTTCTTT
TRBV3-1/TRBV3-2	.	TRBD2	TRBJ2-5	CASSQDEGGGRSQETQYF	TGTGCCAGCAGCCAAGATGAGGGCGGGGGACGATCACAAGAGACCCAGTACTTC
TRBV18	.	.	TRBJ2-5	CASSRGLAEQETQYF	TGTGCCAGCTCCCGGGGGCTAGCGGAACAAGAGACCCAGTACTTC
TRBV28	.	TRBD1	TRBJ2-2	CASSLWDRGLTGELFF	TGTGCCAGCAGTTTATGGGACAGGGGGCTCACCGGGGAGCTGTTTTTT
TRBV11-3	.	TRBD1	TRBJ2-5	CASSSGTGGRETQYF	TGTGCCAGCAGCTCCGGGACAGGGGGCCGAGAGACCCAGTACTTC
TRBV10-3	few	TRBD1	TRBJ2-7	CAISDWTGGLEQYF	TGTGCCATCAGCGACTGGACAGGGGGCCTCGAGCAGTACTTC
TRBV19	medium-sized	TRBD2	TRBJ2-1	CASARTGTSGGSSSYNEQFF	TGTGCCAGTGCAAGGACCGGGACTAGCGGGGGGTCAAGCTCCTACAATGAGCAGTTCTTC